Listed below are T cell receptor beta chains from one sample, sequenced in a study of CD8 T cell repertoires and HIV-1 epitope variants. TCRdb keeps only in-frame clones here, not all; method: immunoSEQ multiplex PCR. The data hold some 2,400 clones, with less than 70% observed a single time. These receptors have no identified antigens. Input material: cultured CD8+ T cells derived from PBMCs. These receptors all stem from a male donor with HIV. The CDR3 runs from the conserved cysteine through the conserved F or W. Clone size is given for some rows only: seen once, a few or many times, or a class if the clone is expanded.

TRBJ2-1 | TRBV7-8 | . | CASSLDPGMDEQFF
TRBJ1-2 | TRBV9 | medium-sized | CASSFVGSGAYGYTF
TRBJ2-5 | TRBV7-7 | . | CASSFSGGQETQYF
TRBJ1-1 | TRBV5-5 | few | CASSSLSQVNTEAFF
TRBJ2-7 | TRBV19 | . | CASRSAGQGFYEQYF
TRBJ1-5 | TRBV6-1 | . | CASSEPLQPQHF
TRBJ2-7 | TRBV6-5 | . | CASNSRGLASGEQYF
TRBJ2-2 | TRBV5-6 | . | CASSLGPNTGELFF
TRBJ1-6 | TRBV19 | . | CASSIGTDNSPLHF
TRBJ2-6 | TRBV27 | . | CASTPGLSGANVLTF
TRBJ2-3 | TRBV6-5 | . | CASSPGQYADTQYF
TRBJ1-1 | TRBV5-1 | . | CASSLYGGTEAFF
TRBJ2-7 | TRBV18 | . | CASSVDSSYEQYF
TRBJ1-5 | TRBV4-1 | . | CASSQDLGSFNQPQHF
TRBJ2-5 | TRBV7-8 | . | CASSKGLAGTQETQYF
TRBJ1-6 | TRBV27 | . | CASRLTGVGDSPLHF
TRBJ1-5 | TRBV15 | . | CATSNSGQGNQPQHF
TRBJ1-1 | TRBV6-5 | once | CASILTLGWTEAFF
TRBJ2-7 | TRBV6-1 | . | CASSGGASAQSYEQYF
TRBJ1-1 | TRBV18 | . | CASSPPSPATEAFF
TRBJ2-2 | TRBV19 | . | CASGWGYTGELFF
TRBJ2-2 | TRBV28 | . | CASSLGGPGELFF
TRBJ1-5 | TRBV27 | . | CASSLGSGQPQHF
TRBJ1-1 | TRBV11-2 | . | CASSPIPWGSLEAFF
TRBJ2-3 | TRBV5-1 | . | CASSLDAGPDTQYF
TRBJ1-2 | TRBV5-5 | . | CASSQDPVELDYGYTF